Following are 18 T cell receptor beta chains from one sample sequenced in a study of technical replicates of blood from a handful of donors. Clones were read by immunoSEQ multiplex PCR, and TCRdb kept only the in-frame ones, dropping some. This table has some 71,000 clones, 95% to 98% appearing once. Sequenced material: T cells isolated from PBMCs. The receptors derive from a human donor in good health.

The CDR3 DNA is TGTGCCTGGAGTTCCGGGAGCTCCTACGAGCAGTACTTC. This gives the protein CAWSSGSSYEQYF. This chain connects TRBV30 to TRBJ2-7; possibly TRBD2 for D (6 bases). CDR1 and CDR2 (germline): GTSNPN, SVGIG (reference sequence). V was trimmed by 2 bases and J by 0 bases, leaving 8 bases between them. The CDR3 consists of 13 residues.

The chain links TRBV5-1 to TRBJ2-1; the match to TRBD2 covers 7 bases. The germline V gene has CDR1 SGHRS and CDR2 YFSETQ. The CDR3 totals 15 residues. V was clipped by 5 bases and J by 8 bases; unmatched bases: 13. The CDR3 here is CASRPGLGVSDEQFF. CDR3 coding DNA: TGCGCCAGCAGGCCCGGACTAGGGGTATCGGATGAGCAGTTCTTC. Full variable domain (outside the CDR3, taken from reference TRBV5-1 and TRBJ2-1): KAGVTQTPRYLIKTRGQQVTLSCSPISGHRSVSWYQQTPGQGLQFLFEYFSETQRNKGNFPGRFSGRQFSNSRSEMNVSTLELGDSALYLCASRPGLGVSDEQFFGPGTRLTVL.

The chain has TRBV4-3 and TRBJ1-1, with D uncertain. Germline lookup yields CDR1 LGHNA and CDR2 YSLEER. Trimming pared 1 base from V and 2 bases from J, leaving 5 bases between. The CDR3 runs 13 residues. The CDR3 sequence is CASSQVFNTEAFF. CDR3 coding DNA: TGCGCCAGCAGCCAAGTCTTTAACACTGAAGCTTTCTTT.

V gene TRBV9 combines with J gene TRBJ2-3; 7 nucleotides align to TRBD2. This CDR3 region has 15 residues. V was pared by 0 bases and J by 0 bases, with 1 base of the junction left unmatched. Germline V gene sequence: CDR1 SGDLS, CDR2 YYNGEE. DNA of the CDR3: TGTGCCAGCAGCGTAGTTAGCGGGAGCACAGATACGCAGTATTTT. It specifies CASSVVSGSTDTQYF.

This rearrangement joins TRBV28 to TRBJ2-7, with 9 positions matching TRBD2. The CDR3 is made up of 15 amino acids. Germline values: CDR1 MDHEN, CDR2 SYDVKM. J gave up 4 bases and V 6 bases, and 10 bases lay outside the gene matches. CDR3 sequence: CASSRLAGPLYEQYF. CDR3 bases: TGTGCCAGCAGCCGTCTAGCGGGACCTTTATACGAGCAGTACTTC.

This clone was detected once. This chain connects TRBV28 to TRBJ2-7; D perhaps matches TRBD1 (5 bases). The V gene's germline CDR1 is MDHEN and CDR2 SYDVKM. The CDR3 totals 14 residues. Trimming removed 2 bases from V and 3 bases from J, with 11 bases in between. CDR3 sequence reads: CASSLRGASYEQYF. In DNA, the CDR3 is TGTGCCAGCAGTTTAAGGGGTGCTAGCTACGAGCAGTACTTC.

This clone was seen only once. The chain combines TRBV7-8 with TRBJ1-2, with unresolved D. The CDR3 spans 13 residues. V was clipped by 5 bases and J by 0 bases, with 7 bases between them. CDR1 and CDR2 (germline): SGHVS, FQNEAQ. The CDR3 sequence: CASSPYSNYGYTF. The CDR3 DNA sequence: TGTGCCAGCAGCCCGTATTCTAACTATGGCTACACCTTC.

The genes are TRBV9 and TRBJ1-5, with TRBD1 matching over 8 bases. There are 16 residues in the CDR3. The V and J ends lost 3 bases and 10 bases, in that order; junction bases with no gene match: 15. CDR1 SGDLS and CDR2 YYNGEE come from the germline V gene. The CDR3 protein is CASSEHLMTGEPPQHF. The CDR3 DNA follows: TGTGCCAGCAGCGAGCACCTCATGACAGGGGAGCCCCCCCAGCATTTT.

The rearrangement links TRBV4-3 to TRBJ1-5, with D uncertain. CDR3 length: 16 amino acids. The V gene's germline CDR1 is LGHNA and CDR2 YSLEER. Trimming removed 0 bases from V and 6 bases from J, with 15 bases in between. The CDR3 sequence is CASSQDSTDLRQPQHF. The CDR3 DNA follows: TGCGCCAGCAGCCAAGACTCAACAGACCTGCGTCAGCCCCAGCATTTT.

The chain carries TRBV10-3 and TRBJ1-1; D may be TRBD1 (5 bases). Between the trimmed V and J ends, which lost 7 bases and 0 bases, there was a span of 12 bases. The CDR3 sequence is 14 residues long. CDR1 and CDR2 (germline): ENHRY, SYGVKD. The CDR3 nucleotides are TGTGCCATCAAAAGGGGTATTATGAACACTGAAGCTTTCTTT. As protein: CAIKRGIMNTEAFF.

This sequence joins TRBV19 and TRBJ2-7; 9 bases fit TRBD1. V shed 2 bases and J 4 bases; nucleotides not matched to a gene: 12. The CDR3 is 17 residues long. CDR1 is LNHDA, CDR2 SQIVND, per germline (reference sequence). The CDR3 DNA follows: TGTGCCAGTAGTATAACCTGGGGCCTGGACAGGGGTTACGAGCAGTACTTC. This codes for CASSITWGLDRGYEQYF.

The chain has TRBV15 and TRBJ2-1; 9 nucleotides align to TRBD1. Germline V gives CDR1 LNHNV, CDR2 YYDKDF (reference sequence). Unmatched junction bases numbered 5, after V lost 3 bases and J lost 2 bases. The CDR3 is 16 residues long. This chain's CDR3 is CATSSNRDRAYNEQFF. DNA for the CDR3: TGTGCCACCAGCAGCAACCGGGACAGGGCCTACAATGAGCAGTTCTTC.

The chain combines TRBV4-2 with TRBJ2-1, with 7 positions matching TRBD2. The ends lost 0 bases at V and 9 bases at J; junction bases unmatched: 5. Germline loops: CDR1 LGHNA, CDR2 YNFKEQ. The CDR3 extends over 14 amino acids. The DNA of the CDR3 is TGTGCCAGCAGCCAAGAGCGAGCGGGGACTGAGCAGTTCTTC. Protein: CASSQERAGTEQFF.

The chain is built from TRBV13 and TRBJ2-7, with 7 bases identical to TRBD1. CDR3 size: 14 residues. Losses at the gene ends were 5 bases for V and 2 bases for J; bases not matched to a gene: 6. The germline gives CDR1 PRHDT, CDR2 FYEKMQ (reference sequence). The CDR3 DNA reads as TGTGCCAGCAGCCTGGACAGGTCAACCTACGAGCAGTACTTC. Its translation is CASSLDRSTYEQYF.

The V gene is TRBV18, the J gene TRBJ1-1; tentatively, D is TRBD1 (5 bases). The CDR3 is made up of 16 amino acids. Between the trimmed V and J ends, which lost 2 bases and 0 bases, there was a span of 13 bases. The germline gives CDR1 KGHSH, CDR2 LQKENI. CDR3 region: CASSPSVQVLNTEAFF. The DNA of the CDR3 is TGTGCCAGCTCACCATCCGTACAGGTTTTGAACACTGAAGCTTTCTTT.

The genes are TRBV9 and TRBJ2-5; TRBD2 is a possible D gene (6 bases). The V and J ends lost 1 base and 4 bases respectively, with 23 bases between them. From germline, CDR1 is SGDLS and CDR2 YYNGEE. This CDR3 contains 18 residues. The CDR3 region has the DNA TGTGCCAGCAGCGTATCCCTGGGAAAGGAGGGCGAGAGAGAGACCCAGTACTTC. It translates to CASSVSLGKEGERETQYF.

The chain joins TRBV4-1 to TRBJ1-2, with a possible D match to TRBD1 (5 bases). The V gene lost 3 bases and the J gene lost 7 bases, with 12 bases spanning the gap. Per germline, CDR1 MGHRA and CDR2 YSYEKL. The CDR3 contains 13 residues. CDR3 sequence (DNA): TGCGCCAGCAGCCACCTCCCCGGGGGTGGCTACACCTTC. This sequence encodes CASSHLPGGGYTF.

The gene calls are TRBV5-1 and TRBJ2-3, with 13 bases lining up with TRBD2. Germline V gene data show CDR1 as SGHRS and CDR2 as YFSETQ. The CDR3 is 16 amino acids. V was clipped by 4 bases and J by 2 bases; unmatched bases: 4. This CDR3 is CASSEGLAGATDTQYF. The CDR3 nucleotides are TGCGCCAGCAGCGAAGGACTAGCGGGAGCCACAGATACGCAGTATTTT.